This record concerns one TCR beta chain sequence. Assay used: immunoSEQ multiplex PCR; TCRdb lists only in-frame clones, some missing. The top ten clones hold more than 1.5% of a sample with roughly 120,000 clones, 65% to 85% of them seen once. The data belong to a study of blood T cell repertoires in COVID-19. Study as a whole: From T cells, B-cell-depleted T cells, or PBMCs came the material, which was cDNA or gDNA.

Sequenced material: peripheral blood. This clonotype originated in a man between 65 and 80 years old with acute or convalescent COVID-19.

The CDR3 sequence is CASSLSYNSPLHF. DNA of the CDR3: TGTGCCAGCAGCCTCTCCTATAATTCACCCCTCCACTTT. The chain couples TRBV6-5 to TRBJ1-6, with D uncertain. CDR1 and CDR2 (germline): MNHEY, SVGAGI. V lost 6 bases to trimming and J lost 0 bases, with 3 bases between them. The CDR3 contains 13 residues.